A selection of T cell receptor beta chains follows, all from one sample in a study of type 1 and type 2 diabetes patients. From the multiplex PCR reads, TCRdb called clonotypes with MiXCR, one entry per CDR3 protein. The sample shows around 300,000 distinct CDR3 sequences, around 47% of them seen only once. The sample consisted of peripheral blood mononuclear cells (PBMCs). The source is a man aged 18 to 30 with type 2 diabetes. Each CDR3 is given with its conserved first and last residue. The order of the fields is J gene, V gene, CDR3 protein.

j_call: TRBJ2-1; v_call: TRBV7-8; cdr3_aa: CASSFYNEQSF
j_call: TRBJ2-7; v_call: TRBV4-3; cdr3_aa: CASSQGTGTGYEQYF
j_call: TRBJ2-5; v_call: TRBV7-2; cdr3_aa: CASTPGLAGERQETQYF
j_call: TRBJ2-3; v_call: TRBV7-8; cdr3_aa: CASSQYALAARGDTQYF
j_call: TRBJ2-7; v_call: TRBV7-9; cdr3_aa: CASSATDYYEQYF
j_call: TRBJ2-2; v_call: TRBV20-1; cdr3_aa: CSASAKNTGELFF
j_call: TRBJ2-5; v_call: TRBV25-1; cdr3_aa: CASGEEGGPPKETQYF
j_call: TRBJ2-7; v_call: TRBV7-6; cdr3_aa: CASSSERDSYEQYF
j_call: TRBJ2-3; v_call: TRBV7-4; cdr3_aa: CASSQEGGFTDTQYF
j_call: TRBJ2-7; v_call: TRBV7-9; cdr3_aa: CASSPWGGQIEQYF
j_call: TRBJ2-7; v_call: TRBV20-1; cdr3_aa: CSALRGYEQYF
j_call: TRBJ2-7; v_call: TRBV20-1; cdr3_aa: CSASRTGRRNEQYF
j_call: TRBJ2-3; v_call: TRBV7-3; cdr3_aa: CASSPGGDTQYF
j_call: TRBJ2-1; v_call: TRBV29-1; cdr3_aa: CSAGEQFF
j_call: TRBJ2-1; v_call: TRBV19; cdr3_aa: CASSAGPYNNEQFF
j_call: TRBJ2-2; v_call: TRBV7-2; cdr3_aa: CASSGVLAGENTGELFF
j_call: TRBJ2-2; v_call: TRBV11-2; cdr3_aa: CASSPANGQGTGELFF
j_call: TRBJ2-3; v_call: TRBV7-6; cdr3_aa: CASSFAGIGGTDTQYF
j_call: TRBJ1-6; v_call: TRBV10-2; cdr3_aa: CASSDGQTPNSPLHF
j_call: TRBJ1-6; v_call: TRBV19; cdr3_aa: CASRPDREGSPLHF
j_call: TRBJ1-2; v_call: TRBV7-8; cdr3_aa: CASSPRGRVGNYGYTF
j_call: TRBJ1-5; v_call: TRBV15; cdr3_aa: CATSRDWGGPQHF
j_call: TRBJ2-7; v_call: TRBV15; cdr3_aa: CATSRDPEEQYF
j_call: TRBJ2-5; v_call: TRBV20-1; cdr3_aa: CSAIGTETQYF
j_call: TRBJ2-7; v_call: TRBV7-2; cdr3_aa: CASSSRQAYYEQYF
j_call: TRBJ1-2; v_call: TRBV2; cdr3_aa: CASSDTSNYGYTF
j_call: TRBJ2-3; v_call: TRBV20-1; cdr3_aa: CSAIDNTDAQYF
j_call: TRBJ2-7; v_call: TRBV27; cdr3_aa: CASSLAGNSYEQYF
j_call: TRBJ2-2; v_call: TRBV7-3; cdr3_aa: CASSLRPKGRGTGELFF
j_call: TRBJ2-7; v_call: TRBV4-3; cdr3_aa: CASSAGVLDEQYF
j_call: TRBJ1-2; v_call: TRBV7-2; cdr3_aa: CASSLVQEVYTF
j_call: TRBJ1-1; v_call: TRBV19; cdr3_aa: CASSILGDGDLNTEAFF
j_call: TRBJ2-7; v_call: TRBV10-3; cdr3_aa: CAISETIAVSSYEQHF
j_call: TRBJ2-7; v_call: TRBV2; cdr3_aa: CASSGPLAGANEQYF
j_call: TRBJ2-7; v_call: TRBV25-1; cdr3_aa: CASSEPGMSYEQYF
j_call: TRBJ1-2; v_call: TRBV7-3; cdr3_aa: CASSSTLTGDGYTF
j_call: TRBJ2-3; v_call: TRBV7-2; cdr3_aa: CASSPLTSGGFTDTQYF
j_call: TRBJ1-1; v_call: TRBV6-1; cdr3_aa: CASSPLTTDYTAFF
j_call: TRBJ2-7; v_call: TRBV2; cdr3_aa: CASSFRDLYEQYF
j_call: TRBJ2-2; v_call: TRBV15; cdr3_aa: CATSRDFGVNANTGELFF
j_call: TRBJ2-7; v_call: TRBV4-1; cdr3_aa: CASSQDSSAEQYF
j_call: TRBJ2-5; v_call: TRBV6-1; cdr3_aa: CASKEAGGGWETQYF
j_call: TRBJ2-2; v_call: TRBV27; cdr3_aa: CASSRGIGNGELFF